The 7 T cell receptor beta chains reported below all come from one sample, sequenced in a study of shared clonotypes between healthy human individuals. The method was immunoSEQ multiplex PCR; TCRdb's version includes in-frame clones alone and lacks a portion of them. The sample includes some 2,400,000 clones, nearly 97% seen only once; the top ten take roughly 0.13%. The sequencing sample was made of naive CD4+ T cells sorted from blood. The subset denotes: CD45RA+ positively selected. These TCRs come from a man aged 18 to 30 in good health.

The chain carries TRBV5-4 and TRBJ1-1; possibly TRBD1 for D (6 bases). This CDR3 is 14 amino acids long. The germline CDR1 and CDR2 sequences are SGHNT and YYREEE (reference sequence). V was trimmed by 4 bases and J by 4 bases, leaving 14 bases between them. The CDR3: CASSLDRPGTEAFF. The CDR3 DNA sequence: TGTGCCAGCAGCCTAGACAGGCCGGGCACTGAAGCTTTCTTT.

This sequence joins TRBV30 and TRBJ2-1; D may be TRBD1 (5 bases). Germline V CDR1 and CDR2: GTSNPN, SVGIG (reference sequence). Trimming shortened V by 4 bases and J by 10 bases, and 23 bases separated the two germline ends. The length of the CDR3 is 15 residues. The CDR3 DNA is TGTGCCTGGACCCGTAGAGGACACCCCCAAGGGGAGCAGTTCTTC. Protein sequence: CAWTRRGHPQGEQFF.

To note about this clone: One end of the junction does not line up with germline, which may come from a read error. The chain has TRBV2 and TRBJ2-1; the D gene could be TRBD1 or TRBD2 (5 bases each). This CDR3 contains 15 residues. The germline V gene has CDR1 SNHLY and CDR2 FYNNEI. In DNA form, the CDR3 reads TGTGCCAGCAGTAAAGCACATACTAGGGGCGATGAGCAGTTCTTC. It specifies CASSKAHTRGDEQFF.

The chain recombines TRBV6-5 with TRBJ2-1; no reliable D call. Trimming took 5 bases from V and 5 from J, leaving 7 bases between them. Germline V gene sequence: CDR1 MNHEY, CDR2 SVGAGI. This CDR3 has 12 amino acids. As DNA, the CDR3 is TGTGCCAGCAGTCATCCGGACAATGAGCAGTTCTTC. Protein product: CASSHPDNEQFF.

This clone was detected only once. The V gene is TRBV7-8, the J gene TRBJ2-3, with TRBD1 matching over 7 bases. Germline CDR1 and CDR2: SGHVS and FQNEAQ. J gave up 5 bases and V 5 bases, and 7 bases lay outside the gene matches. The CDR3 runs 14 residues. CDR3 sequence reads: CASSLMQGVDTQYF. The CDR3 nucleotides read TGTGCCAGCAGCCTGATGCAGGGGGTAGATACGCAGTATTTT.

The rearrangement joins TRBV2 to TRBJ2-5, with a possible D match to TRBD1 (5 bases). The germline V gene encodes CDR1 SNHLY and CDR2 FYNNEI. CDR3 length: 13 residues. The germline V and J ends were trimmed by 6 bases and 7 bases, with 15 bases remaining between them. In nucleotides, the CDR3 is TGTGCCAGCAGACTGACAGTGGTAGTGACCCAGTACTTC. The encoded protein is CASRLTVVVTQYF.

This chain connects TRBV19 to TRBJ1-2; D may be TRBD1 (5 bases). Looked up from germline, CDR1 is LNHDA and CDR2 is SQIVND (reference sequence). CDR3 size: 15 residues. V lost 8 bases and J 7 bases, leaving 23 bases between the germline ends. CDR3 sequence reads: CASAPRLPGESGYTF. The CDR3 nucleotides are TGTGCCAGTGCCCCACGGTTGCCGGGGGAGAGTGGCTACACCTTC.